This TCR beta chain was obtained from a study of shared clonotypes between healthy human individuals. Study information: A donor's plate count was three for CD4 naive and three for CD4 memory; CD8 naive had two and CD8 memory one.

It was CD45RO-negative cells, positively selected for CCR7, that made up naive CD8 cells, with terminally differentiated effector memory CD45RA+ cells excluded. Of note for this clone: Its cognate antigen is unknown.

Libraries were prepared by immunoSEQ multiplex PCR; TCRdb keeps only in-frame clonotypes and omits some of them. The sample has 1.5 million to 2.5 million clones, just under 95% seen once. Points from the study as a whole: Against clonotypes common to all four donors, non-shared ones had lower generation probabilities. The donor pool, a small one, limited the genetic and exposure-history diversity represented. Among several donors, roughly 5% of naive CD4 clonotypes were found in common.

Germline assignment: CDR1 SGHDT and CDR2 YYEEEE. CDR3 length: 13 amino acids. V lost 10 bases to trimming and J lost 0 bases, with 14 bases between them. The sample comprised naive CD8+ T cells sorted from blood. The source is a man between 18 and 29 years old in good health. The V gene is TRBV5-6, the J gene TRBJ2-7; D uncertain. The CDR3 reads CAVSYGHSYEQYF. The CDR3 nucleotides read TGTGCCGTATCCTACGGCCACTCCTACGAGCAGTACTTC.